The rows below give T cell receptor delta chains drawn from one sample of a study of gamma-delta chains in newborns, infants, children. TCRdb re-called the reads via CATT. This table holds fewer than 5,000 delta-chain clones, less than 45% found once. The sample was blood. These receptors came from a child who received the measles vaccine. Each CDR3 is given with its conserved first and last residue. A D gene is named only where the DNA matches it firmly. Clone size is not always given. Where it is, it says once, few, many or a class for expanded clones.

abundance: -; d_gene: TRDD3; j_gene: TRDJ1; v_gene: TRDV3; CDR3aa: CASSSNAFLLGDTDKLIF; CDR3nt: TGTGCCTCCTCCTCAAACGCTTTCCTGCTGGGGGATACCGATAAACTCATCTTT
abundance: medium-sized; d_gene: -; j_gene: TRDJ1; v_gene: TRDV2; CDR3aa: CACDTLRGESKLIF; CDR3nt: TGTGCCTGTGACACCCTCAGGGGGGAATCTAAACTCATCTTT
abundance: few; d_gene: TRDD3; j_gene: TRDJ1; v_gene: TRDV1; CDR3aa: CALGDRMPKLGEDTDKLIF; CDR3nt: TGTGCTCTTGGGGATCGGATGCCTAAACTGGGGGAGGACACCGATAAACTCATCTTT
abundance: -; d_gene: TRDD3; j_gene: TRDJ1; v_gene: TRDV1; CDR3aa: CALGDRLLGAPRKLIF; CDR3nt: TGTGCTCTTGGGGACCGATTACTGGGGGCCCCAAGGAAACTCATCTTT
abundance: -; d_gene: TRDD3; j_gene: TRDJ2; v_gene: TRDV2; CDR3aa: CACDVIQGGGTTPSFSTAQPFF; CDR3nt: TGTGCCTGTGATGTAATACAAGGTGGGGGAACGACCCCCTCTTTCTCGACAGCACAACCCTTCTTT
abundance: -; d_gene: -; j_gene: TRDJ3; v_gene: TRDV1; CDR3aa: CALGKLAFPKDRTSSWDTRQMFF; CDR3nt: TGTGCTCTTGGGAAACTAGCATTTCCTAAAGACCGAACTTCATCCTGGGACACCCGACAGATGTTTTTC
abundance: few; d_gene: TRDD3; j_gene: TRDJ1; v_gene: TRDV3; CDR3aa: CAFLSLGGRDKLIF; CDR3nt: TGTGCCTTCCTATCTCTTGGGGGACGGGATAAACTCATCTTT
abundance: -; d_gene: TRDD3; j_gene: TRDJ1; v_gene: TRDV1; CDR3aa: CALGELVWFAPYLGDTAELIF; CDR3nt: TGTGCTCTTGGGGAACTAGTTTGGTTTGCCCCCTATCTGGGGGATACTGCGGAACTCATCTTT
abundance: large; d_gene: TRDD3; j_gene: TRDJ1; v_gene: TRDV3; CDR3aa: CACGLPTLGEPYTDKLIF; CDR3nt: TGTGCCTGTGGCCTTCCGACGCTGGGGGAGCCGTACACCGATAAACTCATCTTT
abundance: -; d_gene: -; j_gene: TRDJ1; v_gene: TRDV1; CDR3aa: CALGELGPGGLLELIF; CDR3nt: TGTGCTCTTGGGGAACTTGGCCCGGGTGGGTTGTTGGAACTCATCTTT
abundance: once; d_gene: TRDD2; j_gene: TRDJ1; v_gene: TRDV1; CDR3aa: CALGELWGLPNPGGPRETDKLIF; CDR3nt: TGTGCTCTTGGGGAACTCTGGGGCCTTCCTAATCCCGGGGGGCCAAGGGAGACCGATAAACTCATCTTT
abundance: few; d_gene: -; j_gene: TRDJ1; v_gene: TRDV1; CDR3aa: CALGELHPLNCDKLIF; CDR3nt: TGTGCTCTTGGGGAACTCCATCCCCTTAACTGCGATAAACTCATCTTT
abundance: -; d_gene: TRDD3; j_gene: TRDJ1; v_gene: TRDV1; CDR3aa: CALGERPAGTTGGMYTDKLIF; CDR3nt: TGTGCTCTTGGGGAACGCCCTGCCGGGACTACTGGGGGCATGTACACCGATAAACTCATCTTC
abundance: -; d_gene: TRDD3; j_gene: TRDJ1; v_gene: TRDV1; CDR3aa: CALDISPTGLGGTYTDKLIF; CDR3nt: TGTGCTCTTGATATAAGCCCTACGGGACTGGGGGGCACATACACCGATAAACTCATCTTT
abundance: few; d_gene: TRDD3; j_gene: TRDJ3; v_gene: TRDV2; CDR3aa: CACDPTTGGLSWDTRQMFF; CDR3nt: TGTGCCTGTGACCCGACTACTGGGGGCCTCTCCTGGGACACCCGACAGATGTTTTTC
abundance: few; d_gene: TRDD3; j_gene: TRDJ1; v_gene: TRDV1; CDR3aa: CALGSHYWGIRGDKLIF; CDR3nt: TGTGCTCTTGGGAGCCATTACTGGGGGATACGGGGAGATAAACTCATCTTT